This entry lists 9 T cell receptor beta chains sequenced from one sample in a study of neurological immune-mediated disorders. TCRdb recomputed calls from the 5' RACE reads with MiXCR, one row per CDR3 protein. The table lists about 70,000 distinct CDR3 sequences, roughly 4.4% of them singletons. Sequencing input: PBMCs. The receptors were gathered from a woman aged 70-85 years with multiple sclerosis.

This clonotype was seen at least ten times. The V gene is TRBV5-1, the J gene TRBJ1-1; no firm D call. Trimming pared 4 bases from V and 0 bases from J, leaving 7 bases between. Germline CDR1 SGHRS, CDR2 YFSETQ. The CDR3 runs to 13 residues. CDR3 region: CASSVQMNTEAFF. CDR3 sequence (DNA): TGCGCCAGCAGCGTTCAAATGAACACTGAAGCTTTCTTT.

This clonotype appeared many times. The genes are TRBV7-2 and TRBJ1-2; 8 bases fit TRBD1. V dropped 5 bases and J dropped 7; count of bases not matched to a gene: 12. CDR1 is SGHTA, CDR2 FQGNSA, per germline. This CDR3 has 15 residues. The CDR3 region has the DNA TGTGCCAGCAGCCCCATGGGAGACAGGGGTGCTGGCTACACCTTC. As protein: CASSPMGDRGAGYTF.

V gene TRBV18 combines with J gene TRBJ2-3; no clear D. The CDR3 contains 14 residues. In germline, CDR1 is KGHSH, CDR2 LQKENI. V was clipped by 3 bases and J by 1 base, with 8 bases between them. Written as DNA, the CDR3 is TGTGCCAGCTCACCCTTTCCGGGCACAGATACGCAGTATTTT. This gives the protein CASSPFPGTDTQYF.

In this sample, this clonotype turned up many times. The chain employs TRBV18 and TRBJ1-1; D is perhaps TRBD1 (6 bases). This CDR3 is 14 amino acids long. Trimming removed 3 bases at V and 6 bases at J, with 14 bases between. Germline V gives CDR1 KGHSH, CDR2 LQKENI. CDR3 bases: TGTGCCAGCTCACCTCGCGGAGGGGGAGCTGAAGCTTTCTTT. Translating it yields CASSPRGGGAEAFF.

Only a few counts were recorded for this clonotype. J is TRBJ2-4 and V is TRBV20-1; D remains unclear. CDR3 length: 17 amino acids. CDR1 is DFQATT, CDR2 SNEGSKA, per germline (reference sequence). The ends were cut back, 0 bases at V and 1 base at J, with 16 bases in the middle. The CDR3 DNA reads TGCAGTGCTAGAGAGTCAGGTGGTGGAATGGCCAAAAACATTCAGTACTTC. Translated: CSARESGGGMAKNIQYF.

This clonotype was seen ten or more times. This chain connects TRBV29-1 to TRBJ2-5; D not certain. CDR1 is SQVTM, CDR2 ANQGSEA, per germline. The CDR3 runs to 12 residues. The V gene lost 5 bases and the J gene lost 2 bases, with 9 bases spanning the gap. CDR3 sequence reads: CSVRVSQETQYF. The DNA for the CDR3 is TGCAGCGTTCGGGTCAGTCAAGAGACCCAGTACTTC.

Of note for this clonotype: A much bigger clone sits one base away, suggesting this may be a read error. The chain carries TRBV20-1 and TRBJ1-4; 9 bases fit TRBD1. CDR1 is DFQATT and CDR2 is SNEGSKA in the germline V gene (reference sequence). This CDR3 spans 13 amino acids. DNA of the CDR3: TGCAATGCTCCGGACAGGGGAGGTGAAAAACTGTTTTTT. This sequence encodes CNAPDRGGEKLFF.

This clonotype was recorded many times. The rearrangement joins TRBV20-1 to TRBJ1-2; D is ambiguous. Trimming took 1 base from V and 1 from J, leaving 7 bases between them. This CDR3 contains 13 residues. Looked up from germline, CDR1 is DFQATT and CDR2 is SNEGSKA (reference sequence). The CDR3 nucleotides read TGCAGTGCTAGAGGGGAGTTTAACTATGGCTACACCTTC. This gives the protein CSARGEFNYGYTF.

This clonotype was counted many times. The J gene is TRBJ2-1, the V gene TRBV12-3 or TRBV12-4; 12 bases are a match to TRBD2. CDR3 size: 15 residues. J gave up 6 bases and V 6 bases, and 6 bases lay outside the gene matches. CDR3 region: CASSPGLAGSNEQFF. CDR3 coding DNA: TGTGCCAGCAGCCCCGGACTAGCGGGGAGCAATGAGCAGTTCTTC.